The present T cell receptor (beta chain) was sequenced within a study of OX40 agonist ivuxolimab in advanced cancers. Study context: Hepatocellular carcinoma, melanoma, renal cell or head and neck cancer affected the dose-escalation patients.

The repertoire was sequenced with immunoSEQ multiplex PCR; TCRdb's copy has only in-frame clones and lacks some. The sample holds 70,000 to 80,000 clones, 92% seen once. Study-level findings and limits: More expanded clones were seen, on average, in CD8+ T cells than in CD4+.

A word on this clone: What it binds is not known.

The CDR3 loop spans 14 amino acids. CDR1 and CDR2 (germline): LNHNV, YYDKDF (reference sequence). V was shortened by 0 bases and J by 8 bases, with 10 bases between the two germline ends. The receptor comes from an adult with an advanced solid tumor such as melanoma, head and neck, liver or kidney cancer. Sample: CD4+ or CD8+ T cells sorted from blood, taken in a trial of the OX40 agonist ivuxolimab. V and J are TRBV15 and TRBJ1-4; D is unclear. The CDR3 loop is CATSRDAVAEKLFF. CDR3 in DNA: TGTGCCACCAGCAGAGATGCCGTTGCGGAAAAACTGTTTTTT.